The clone carrying this T cell receptor (beta chain) was seen a handful of times. Its antigen remains unidentified. The source of the sample is a study of response to subunit inactivated influenza vaccine. Findings of the study overall: Only a handful of new T cells, the authors suggested, are recruited with each seasonal influenza vaccination.

TCRdb redid the calling of the RT-PCR reads with MiXCR, one entry per CDR3 protein. The sample has around 470,000 distinct CDR3 sequences, roughly 7.6% seen once; the top ten hold roughly 13%. The CDR3 runs to 15 residues. CDR1 DFQATT and CDR2 SNEGSKA come from the germline V gene (reference sequence). J gave up 4 bases and V 0 bases, and 3 bases lay outside the gene matches. Sample: PBMCs from blood, taken roughly 24 months after vaccination. The rearrangement links TRBV20-1 to TRBJ2-2; 9 nucleotides match TRBD2. The receptor was derived from a man between 50 and 69 years old who received an inactivated influenza vaccine. For the CDR3, the DNA is TGCAGTGCTAGAGATGCGACTAGCGGCACCGGGGAGCTGTTTTTT. It is translated as CSARDATSGTGELFF.